These T cell receptor beta chains were read from a single sample in a study of early T cells in non-severe SARS-CoV-2 infection. TCRdb re-derived calls from the 5' RACE reads in MiXCR, one entry per CDR3 protein. Of about 66,000 distinct CDR3 sequences listed, roughly 10% are singletons. Sequencing was performed on whole blood. These receptors were obtained from an adult who was a healthcare worker with PCR-confirmed SARS-CoV-2 infection or an uninfected control (not recorded which). CDR3s include the opening cysteine and the closing phenylalanine or tryptophan. Each record gives: CDR3 DNA, CDR3 protein, clone size, J gene, V gene, D gene. A D gene is named only where the DNA matches it firmly. Not all rows give a size; the values are once, few, many and, for expanded clones, a class.

DNA: TGCAGTGGACAGGAACCCTACGAGCAGTACTTC
CDR3: CSGQEPYEQYF
size: .
J: TRBJ2-7
V: TRBV20-1
D: .

DNA: TGCAGTGCTGTAAGCCCTACGGGGGAATATACGCAGTATTTT
CDR3: CSAVSPTGEYTQYF
size: few
J: TRBJ2-3
V: TRBV20-1
D: .

DNA: TGCAGTGCTAGACTTTCCAGGACTTACGAGCAGTACTTC
CDR3: CSARLSRTYEQYF
size: .
J: TRBJ2-7
V: TRBV20-1
D: .

DNA: TGCGCCAGCAGCTTCCCTGGGACAGCAATTGAGCAGTTCTTC
CDR3: CASSFPGTAIEQFF
size: many
J: TRBJ2-1
V: TRBV5-1
D: TRBD1

DNA: TGTGCCAGCAGCAGGTACCAGGGGAACACTGAAGCTTTCTTT
CDR3: CASSRYQGNTEAFF
size: few
J: TRBJ1-1
V: TRBV7-9
D: .

DNA: TGTGCCAGCAGTCCAGGGGCCCTTCAAGAGACCCAGTACTTC
CDR3: CASSPGALQETQYF
size: .
J: TRBJ2-5
V: TRBV7-9
D: .

DNA: TGTGCCAGCAGGTGGTCAGAGAGGCGGGACGGTGAGCAGTTCTTC
CDR3: CASRWSERRDGEQFF
size: few
J: TRBJ2-1
V: TRBV2
D: .

DNA: TGCAGTGCTAGAGATCCCCAGGCTGTAAGAGAAAAACTGTTTTTT
CDR3: CSARDPQAVREKLFF
size: many
J: TRBJ1-4
V: TRBV20-1
D: .

DNA: TGCGCCAGCAGCCAAGATTCATACATACAGAGCAATCAGCCCCAGCATTTT
CDR3: CASSQDSYIQSNQPQHF
size: .
J: TRBJ1-5
V: TRBV4-3
D: .

DNA: TGTGCCAGCAGTTCGGGACTAGCGCAGAATGAGCAGTTCTTC
CDR3: CASSSGLAQNEQFF
size: .
J: TRBJ2-1
V: TRBV12-3/TRBV12-4
D: TRBD2

DNA: TGTGCCAGCAGCCCTTTCGACCCCGTCCCCACCGGGGAGCTGTTTTTT
CDR3: CASSPFDPVPTGELFF
size: many
J: TRBJ2-2
V: TRBV6-6
D: .

DNA: TGTGCCATCAGTGAACAGCTACGCGACGAGCAGTACTTC
CDR3: CAISEQLRDEQYF
size: .
J: TRBJ2-7
V: TRBV10-3
D: .

DNA: TGTGCCAGCAGCTTATCGGGACAGGGAGAGACCCAGTACTTC
CDR3: CASSLSGQGETQYF
size: many
J: TRBJ2-5
V: TRBV7-3
D: TRBD1

DNA: TGTGCCAGCAGCTTAGAAGGCGGTACGGGGACTGAAGCTTTCTTT
CDR3: CASSLEGGTGTEAFF
size: many
J: TRBJ1-1
V: TRBV7-9
D: .

DNA: TGTGCCAGCATTCCTCATCAGAACACTGAAGCTTTCTTT
CDR3: CASIPHQNTEAFF
size: many
J: TRBJ1-1
V: TRBV12-3/TRBV12-4
D: .

DNA: TGTGCCAGCAGTCACTCGGGACAATCATCCTACGAGCAGTACTTC
CDR3: CASSHSGQSSYEQYF
size: many
J: TRBJ2-7
V: TRBV6-2/TRBV6-3
D: .

DNA: TGTGCCTGGAGTGTACTGAGCGCAGAGCAGTTCTTC
CDR3: CAWSVLSAEQFF
size: many
J: TRBJ2-1
V: TRBV30
D: .

DNA: TGCGCCAGCAGCTTGTATCCGGGACAGGGCTACGAGCAGTACTTC
CDR3: CASSLYPGQGYEQYF
size: .
J: TRBJ2-7
V: TRBV5-1
D: TRBD1

DNA: TGTGCCAGCAGCCCAACAGGGGTTCGGAACACTGAAGCTTTCTTT
CDR3: CASSPTGVRNTEAFF
size: .
J: TRBJ1-1
V: TRBV7-3
D: TRBD1

DNA: TGTGCCAGCTCACCGTCTATAGCTGAAGCTTTCTTT
CDR3: CASSPSIAEAFF
size: many
J: TRBJ1-1
V: TRBV18
D: .

DNA: TGTGCCATTAGATCAGGGGGCGGAGAGACCCAGTACTTC
CDR3: CAIRSGGGETQYF
size: .
J: TRBJ2-5
V: TRBV10-3
D: TRBD1

DNA: TGTGCCAGCAGCGTTACAGTCCTCTCTGGAAACACCATATATTTT
CDR3: CASSVTVLSGNTIYF
size: many
J: TRBJ1-3
V: TRBV13
D: .

DNA: TGCGCCAGCAGCCTACCGGGACTAGCGGGACTCAATGAGCAGTTCTTC
CDR3: CASSLPGLAGLNEQFF
size: .
J: TRBJ2-1
V: TRBV10-2
D: TRBD2

DNA: TGCGCCAGCAGCCACCGGACAGGGGCAGTCGCCTACAATGAGCAGTTCTTC
CDR3: CASSHRTGAVAYNEQFF
size: many
J: TRBJ2-1
V: TRBV4-1
D: TRBD1

DNA: TGTGCCAGCAGCCTTCCAGGGGGCAGGGCGGCTTTTCTGAGCTCCTACAATGAGCAGTTCTTC
CDR3: CASSLPGGRAAFLSSYNEQFF
size: many
J: TRBJ2-1
V: TRBV5-5
D: TRBD1

DNA: TGTGCCAGCAGCTTAACCCGGGGCTCCGGGGAGCTGTTTTTT
CDR3: CASSLTRGSGELFF
size: many
J: TRBJ2-2
V: TRBV7-3
D: .

DNA: TGTGCCAGCAGCACGATGAGGGGAGAGACCCAGTACTTC
CDR3: CASSTMRGETQYF
size: many
J: TRBJ2-5
V: TRBV7-3
D: .

DNA: TGCGCCAGCAGCTTGGGGTACCTCGAGATCGGGGCTTTCTTT
CDR3: CASSLGYLEIGAFF
size: few
J: TRBJ1-1
V: TRBV5-1
D: .

DNA: TGCAGTGCTAGAGAGATGAGCTATGGCTACACCTTC
CDR3: CSAREMSYGYTF
size: many
J: TRBJ1-2
V: TRBV20-1
D: .

DNA: TGTGCCAGCAGTTCAACCGGGGTACTAATCTACGAGCAGTACTTC
CDR3: CASSSTGVLIYEQYF
size: .
J: TRBJ2-7
V: TRBV6-5
D: .

DNA: TGCGCCAGCAGCCACCGACAGGGACCGGACACCGGGGAGCTGTTTTTT
CDR3: CASSHRQGPDTGELFF
size: .
J: TRBJ2-2
V: TRBV4-1
D: TRBD1

DNA: TGTGCCAGCAGTTGGACAGGGTTCCCAGAGACCCAGTACTTC
CDR3: CASSWTGFPETQYF
size: few
J: TRBJ2-5
V: TRBV6-2/TRBV6-3
D: TRBD1

DNA: TGTGCCATCAGTGATTCCCCCGCGGACGAGACCCAGTACTTC
CDR3: CAISDSPADETQYF
size: .
J: TRBJ2-5
V: TRBV10-3
D: .

DNA: TGCAGCGTGGCTTTACGGGCATATAGAGATACGCAGTATTTT
CDR3: CSVALRAYRDTQYF
size: few
J: TRBJ2-3
V: TRBV29-1
D: .

DNA: TGTGCCAGCAGTTTGTGGGGTAGGAACACTGAAGCTTTCTTT
CDR3: CASSLWGRNTEAFF
size: many
J: TRBJ1-1
V: TRBV27
D: .

DNA: TGTGCCACCATGGGAGGGAACTATGGCTACACCTTC
CDR3: CATMGGNYGYTF
size: .
J: TRBJ1-2
V: TRBV5-4
D: .

DNA: TGTGCCAGCAGCCAAGCGGGAGGGTGGAATGAGCAGTTCTTC
CDR3: CASSQAGGWNEQFF
size: .
J: TRBJ2-1
V: TRBV14
D: TRBD2

DNA: TGTGCCAGCAGCGCCCGGGACGACCAAGAGACCCAGTACTTC
CDR3: CASSARDDQETQYF
size: .
J: TRBJ2-5
V: TRBV11-2
D: .

DNA: TGTGCCAGCAGTCCCGCCGGGACAGGGGCATACGAGCAGTACTTC
CDR3: CASSPAGTGAYEQYF
size: few
J: TRBJ2-7
V: TRBV7-2
D: TRBD1

DNA: TGTGCCAGCAGCACAAGGACTAGCGGGAGTAGCACAGATACGCAGTATTTT
CDR3: CASSTRTSGSSTDTQYF
size: .
J: TRBJ2-3
V: TRBV13
D: TRBD2

DNA: TGTGCCAGCAGTGAACCCGGGTTAGAAAAACTGTTTTTT
CDR3: CASSEPGLEKLFF
size: few
J: TRBJ1-4
V: TRBV6-1
D: .

DNA: TGCGCCAGCAGCTTGGGGGCGGGAGCGGAAGATACGCAGTATTTT
CDR3: CASSLGAGAEDTQYF
size: .
J: TRBJ2-3
V: TRBV5-1
D: TRBD2

DNA: TGCGCCAGCAGCCTGGAAGCGCAGATGAACACTGAAGCTTTCTTT
CDR3: CASSLEAQMNTEAFF
size: .
J: TRBJ1-1
V: TRBV4-3
D: .

DNA: TGTGCCTGGAGTGCCCACCTGGGCACAGATACGCAGTATTTT
CDR3: CAWSAHLGTDTQYF
size: few
J: TRBJ2-3
V: TRBV30
D: .

DNA: TGTGCCAGCAGTGGGGCCTGGAGCTACGAGCAGTACTTC
CDR3: CASSGAWSYEQYF
size: many
J: TRBJ2-7
V: TRBV2
D: .

DNA: TGTGCCATAGGCTCGGGAGTAGGGGATACGCAGTATTTT
CDR3: CAIGSGVGDTQYF
size: few
J: TRBJ2-3
V: TRBV28
D: .